These 23 T cell receptor beta chains were sequenced from one sample in a study of shared T cell receptors in the human thymus. Sequencing used immunoSEQ multiplex PCR; TCRdb keeps in-frame clones, though not all of them. The data contain hundreds of thousands of clones, more than 75% of them seen just once; the ten biggest clones take up 0.0094%. The sample was also reused in another study, on human thymus T cells.

The sequenced sample was thymocytes. Receptors were obtained from a boy in the first two years of life with a congenital heart defect.

This chain links TRBV7-8 with TRBJ2-5; possible D gene TRBD1, 6 bases. CDR3 size: 14 residues. The V and J ends lost 6 bases and 11 bases respectively, with 22 bases between them. Per the germline V gene, CDR1 is SGHVS and CDR2 is FQNEAQ. CDR3 protein: CASRSRGGALEQYF. Here the CDR3 DNA reads TGTGCCAGCAGGTCTAGAGGGGGAGCGCTAGAGCAGTACTTC. Looking up the rest from reference TRBV7-8 and TRBJ2-5 gives the full variable domain: GAGVSQSPRYKVAKRGQDVALRCDPISGHVSLFWYQQALGQGPEFLTYFQNEAQLDKSGLPSDRFFAERPEGSVSTLKIQRTQQEDSAVYLCASRSRGGALEQYFGPGTRLLVL.

The V gene is TRBV11-2, the J gene TRBJ1-1; D gene uncertain. Trimming took off 2 bases at V and 4 bases at J, with 11 bases between the two ends. The CDR3 is made up of 14 amino acids. CDR1 SGHAT and CDR2 FQNNGV come from the germline V gene. The CDR3 spells CASSLNQVVTEAFF. The CDR3 DNA is TGTGCCAGCAGCTTAAACCAGGTCGTCACTGAAGCTTTCTTT.

Points on this clone: One junction end does not reproduce the germline sequence, and a read error may be involved. The chain couples TRBV10-1 to TRBJ1-1; D is undetermined. The CDR3 is 15 amino acids. CDR1 is WNHNN, CDR2 SYGVQD, per germline (reference sequence). The CDR3 spells CASSEGPGRNPEAFF. The CDR3 nucleotides read TGCGCCAGCAGTGAGGGGCCGGGGAGGAACCCTGAAGCTTTCTTT.

The V and J genes are TRBV7-9 and TRBJ2-7; maybe TRBD2 (6 bases). Trimming left V 3 bases short and J 4 bases short, with 22 bases between. The CDR3 spans 17 residues. CDR1 is SEHNR and CDR2 is FQNEAQ in the germline V gene (reference sequence). The CDR3 loop reads CASSLGRSWHLEYEQYF. In DNA form, the CDR3 reads TGTGCCAGCAGCTTGGGGAGGTCATGGCACCTCGAATACGAGCAGTACTTC.

In its sample, this clone was seen a few times. V gene TRBV7-2 combines with J gene TRBJ2-7; TRBD1 matches at 8 bases. CDR1 is SGHTA and CDR2 is FQGNSA in the germline V gene. Trimming cost V 3 bases and J 4 bases; bases outside gene matches: 8. The CDR3 sequence is 15 residues long. CDR3 DNA sequence: TGTGCCAGCAGCTTCGGACAGGGTAACCCTTACGAGCAGTACTTC. Residues: CASSFGQGNPYEQYF.

The chain employs TRBV28 and TRBJ2-7; D unclear. Looked up from germline, CDR1 is MDHEN and CDR2 is SYDVKM. The CDR3 extends over 14 amino acids. The V end lost 2 bases, the J end lost 5 bases, and 13 bases lay between the germline ends. DNA of the CDR3: TGTGCCAGCAGTTTAAAGACGGAGTCCCACGAGCAGTACTTC. Translated, it gives CASSLKTESHEQYF.

For the CDR3, the DNA is TGTGCCAGCGGACTAGCGGGAGGACCCACCCATACGCAGTATTTT. This translates into CASGLAGGPTHTQYF. The chain combines TRBV7-6 with TRBJ2-3, with TRBD2 identical over 14 bases. Trimming removed 8 bases from V and 7 bases from J; junction bases left unmatched: 8. Per the germline V gene, CDR1 is SGHVS and CDR2 is FNYEAQ. This CDR3 spans 15 amino acids.

Comments on this clone: The junction departs from the called germline gene at one end, perhaps through a read error. V usage is TRBV6-6 and J usage is TRBJ2-7, with TRBD2 matching over 13 bases. Germline V CDR1 and CDR2: MNHNY, SVGAGI (reference sequence). This CDR3 comprises 15 residues. The CDR3 region has the DNA TGTGCCAGCAGAACACTAGCGGGAGGGCACTACGCGCAGTACTTC. It yields the protein CASRTLAGGHYAQYF.

This chain connects TRBV20-1 to TRBJ2-5; D unclear. This CDR3 has 10 residues. Between the trimmed V and J ends, which lost 6 bases and 9 bases, there was a span of 11 bases. Germline V gene sequence: CDR1 DFQATT, CDR2 SNEGSKA (reference sequence). The CDR3 DNA follows: TGCAGTGCCCTAACCAGCGCCCAGTACTTC. Translating it yields CSALTSAQYF.

The chain couples TRBV10-2 to TRBJ2-3; D is ambiguous. V was cut by 8 bases and J by 0 bases, with 12 bases left in between. The CDR3 has 14 residues. Germline CDR1 is WSHSY and CDR2 is SAAADI. CDR3 bases: TGCGCCAGCGTTGAAGGAGTAAGCACAGATACGCAGTATTTT. It specifies CASVEGVSTDTQYF.

The rearrangement links TRBV6-5 to TRBJ1-2; TRBD1 matches at 8 bases. V shed 6 bases and J 7 bases; nucleotides not matched to a gene: 10. The CDR3 length is 14 residues. Germline V lookup: CDR1 MNHEY, CDR2 SVGAGI. The CDR3 loop reads CASSPIRTGFGYTF. CDR3 sequence (DNA): TGTGCCAGCAGCCCTATAAGGACAGGGTTTGGCTACACCTTC.

The rearrangement uses TRBV10-3 and TRBJ2-5; 10 bases align to TRBD2. This CDR3 is 14 amino acids long. The V gene end was trimmed by 6 bases and the J gene end by 5 bases; junction bases not matched to a gene: 6. Germline V gene lookup returns CDR1 ENHRY and CDR2 SYGVKD. The CDR3 DNA follows: TGTGCCATCAGGCCTAGCGGGAGTACGGAGACCCAGTACTTC. Translating it yields CAIRPSGSTETQYF.

The chain recombines TRBV14 with TRBJ2-7, with TRBD1 matching 8 bases. The CDR3 consists of 18 residues. Trimming cost V 4 bases and J 0 bases; bases outside gene matches: 14. The V gene's germline CDR1 is SGHDN and CDR2 FVKESK. CDR3 loop: CASSPDRGRPLSSYEQYF. In nucleotides, the CDR3 is TGTGCCAGCAGCCCCGACAGGGGTCGCCCCCTAAGCTCCTACGAGCAGTACTTC.

The rearrangement uses TRBV5-1 and TRBJ2-1; D not resolved. This CDR3 region has 16 residues. Between the trimmed V and J ends, which lost 3 bases and 3 bases, there was a span of 16 bases. In germline, CDR1 is SGHRS, CDR2 YFSETQ. The CDR3 sequence is CASSSREAARYNEQFF. As DNA, the CDR3 is TGCGCCAGCAGCTCCCGCGAGGCGGCCCGCTACAATGAGCAGTTCTTC. The full variable domain, with the rest looked up from reference TRBV5-1 and TRBJ2-1, is KAGVTQTPRYLIKTRGQQVTLSCSPISGHRSVSWYQQTPGQGLQFLFEYFSETQRNKGNFPGRFSGRQFSNSRSEMNVSTLELGDSALYLCASSSREAARYNEQFFGPGTRLTVL.

The J gene is TRBJ2-5, the V gene TRBV4-3; TRBD2 agrees at 7 bases. The last part of the DNA fits TRBJ2-7 better; the J call may be wrong. Germline lookup yields CDR1 LGHNA and CDR2 YSLEER. The CDR3 sequence is 15 residues long. The chain's CDR3 is CASSQDWDYPYEQYF. DNA of the CDR3: TGCGCCAGCAGCCAAGATTGGGACTACCCCTACGAGCAGTACTTC.

About this clone: The same CDR3 arises from other DNA sequences in this sample as well. The gene calls are TRBV4-1 and TRBJ1-6, with 9 positions matching TRBD1. V shed 1 base, J shed 8 bases, and the junction held 6 bases outside the gene matches. Looked up from germline, CDR1 is MGHRA and CDR2 is YSYEKL. The CDR3 contains 16 residues. The CDR3 region has the DNA TGCGCCAGCAGCCAAGTTGGACAGGGGTTGGATTCACCCCTCCACTTT. Its translation is CASSQVGQGLDSPLHF.

The chain has TRBV7-9 and TRBJ2-1; D is undetermined. Germline V lookup: CDR1 SEHNR, CDR2 FQNEAQ (reference sequence). The length of the CDR3 is 12 residues. Trimming pared 5 bases from V and 7 bases from J, leaving 9 bases between. The DNA of the CDR3 is TGTGCCAGCAGCCACGGTGGTAATGAGCAGTTCTTC. It is translated as CASSHGGNEQFF. Variable domain in full (rest from reference TRBV7-9 and TRBJ2-1): DTGVSQNPRHKITKRGQNVTFRCDPISEHNRLYWYRQTLGQGPEFLTYFQNEAQLEKSRLLSDRFSAERPKGSFSTLEIQRTEQGDSAMYLCASSHGGNEQFFGPGTRLTVL.

CDR3 in amino acids: CASSPQGFTEAFF. In DNA form, the CDR3 reads TGTGCCAGCAGTCCACAGGGGTTCACTGAAGCTTTCTTT. This chain connects TRBV5-5 to TRBJ1-1; TRBD1 aligns across 7 bases. Per the germline V gene, CDR1 is SGHKS and CDR2 is YYEKEE (reference sequence). The CDR3 is made up of 13 amino acids. V shed 5 bases, J shed 4 bases, and the junction held 5 bases outside the gene matches.

The chain is built from TRBV9 and TRBJ1-1; D perhaps matches TRBD1 (6 bases). Germline CDR1 SGDLS, CDR2 YYNGEE. This CDR3 spans 15 amino acids. V lost 1 base and J lost 4, with 14 bases in between. The CDR3 protein is CASSVNREGPTEAFF. The CDR3 DNA reads as TGTGCCAGCAGCGTAAACAGGGAGGGCCCCACTGAAGCTTTCTTT.

This chain connects TRBV20-1 to TRBJ2-7, with D hard to call. Trimming removed 3 bases at V and 4 bases at J, with 7 bases between. The CDR3 totals 11 residues. Germline V gene data show CDR1 as DFQATT and CDR2 as SNEGSKA (reference sequence). The chain's CDR3 is CSARYEYEQYF. For the CDR3, the DNA is TGCAGTGCTAGGTACGAGTACGAGCAGTACTTC.

The chain recombines TRBV5-4 with TRBJ2-3; TRBD2 matches 13 bases. CDR3 length equals 17 residues. Germline CDR1 SGHNT, CDR2 YYREEE (reference sequence). The V segment lost 3 bases and the J segment 5 bases; nucleotides outside the gene matches: 9. The DNA for the CDR3 is TGTGCCAGCAGCTCCGGACTAGCGGGGGTTCCGGGAGATACGCAGTATTTT. It translates to CASSSGLAGVPGDTQYF.

The V gene is TRBV28, the J gene TRBJ1-5; TRBD1 aligns across 8 bases. The germline V gene has CDR1 MDHEN and CDR2 SYDVKM. This CDR3 contains 16 residues. Losses at the gene ends were 3 bases for V and 2 bases for J; bases not matched to a gene: 6. For the CDR3, the DNA is TGTGCCAGCAGTTTTTTCGACAGGGGAGGCAATCAGCCCCAGCATTTT. It encodes CASSFFDRGGNQPQHF.

The chain employs TRBV6-4 and TRBJ2-7; D perhaps matches TRBD1 (6 bases). Trimming removed 3 bases from V and 4 bases from J, with 19 bases in between. Germline values: CDR1 MRHNA, CDR2 SNTAGT. The CDR3 contains 16 residues. CDR3 coding DNA: TGTGCCAGCAGTGAGACTCCGGGACACCGGATTTACGAGCAGTACTTC. Translating gives CASSETPGHRIYEQYF.